The rows below give T cell receptor beta chains drawn from one sample of a study of blood T cells in healthy people across ages. From the 5' RACE reads, TCRdb called clonotypes with MiXCR, one entry per CDR3 protein. Among approximately 600,000 distinct CDR3 sequences, approximately 50% were seen once, and the ten largest hold around 37%. Sequences were obtained from blood. The receptors here all came from a man aged 55 to 70 in good health. Both conserved end residues are part of each CDR3. A D gene is named only where the DNA matches it firmly. Size is omitted from some rows. Given values are once, few, many or a class for expanded clones.

CDR3 DNA	CDR3 protein	D gene	clone size	V gene	J gene
TGCGCCAGCAGCTTGGACAGGACGAACACCGGGGAGCTGTTTTTT	CASSLDRTNTGELFF	-	-	TRBV5-1	TRBJ2-2
TGCAGTGCTAGAGATCCGGACAGGCGCGAAGAGACCCAGTACTTC	CSARDPDRREETQYF	TRBD1	-	TRBV20-1	TRBJ2-5
TGCGCGGGCTCTGGGGCCAACGTCCTGACTTTC	CAGSGANVLTF	-	few	TRBV20-1	TRBJ2-6
TGTGCCAGCAGCAGTTGGGGGACTCGGGGCTACACCTTC	CASSSWGTRGYTF	-	-	TRBV6-5	TRBJ1-2
TGTGCCACCAGTGATCCTGGGACAGGGCGTGCTTTCTTT	CATSDPGTGRAFF	TRBD1	-	TRBV24-1	TRBJ1-1
TGCAGCGTTGAGAGGGACAGGGCCTTCGGCTACACCTTC	CSVERDRAFGYTF	TRBD1	-	TRBV29-1	TRBJ1-2
TGCAGCGTTGAGGGAGGCCAGACCTACGAGCAGTACTTC	CSVEGGQTYEQYF	-	many	TRBV29-1	TRBJ2-7
TGTGCCAGCAGCCCCCCGGGGCTGCGGACACAAGAGACCCAGTACTTC	CASSPPGLRTQETQYF	-	few	TRBV7-6	TRBJ2-5
TGCAGCGTTGAAGGACAGGGGGCGCCTGGGGCCAACGTCCTGACTTTC	CSVEGQGAPGANVLTF	TRBD1	few	TRBV29-1	TRBJ2-6
TGTGCCAGCAGTTTTATAGCGGGGGCTCAAGAGACCCAGTACTTC	CASSFIAGAQETQYF	TRBD2	few	TRBV27	TRBJ2-5
TGTGCCAGCTCACCAGACATAACAAACTACGAGCAGTACTTC	CASSPDITNYEQYF	-	-	TRBV18	TRBJ2-7
TGCGCCAGCATCCCAGAGGGACAGGGAGGTGAGCAGTACTTC	CASIPEGQGGEQYF	TRBD1	-	TRBV5-1	TRBJ2-7
TGCGCCAGCAGCTCCGACAGGGGAAATAATTCACCCCTCCACTTT	CASSSDRGNNSPLHF	TRBD1	-	TRBV5-1	TRBJ1-6
TGCGCCAGCAGCAATGGCGGGGCTAGCGGGGGGCAAGAGACCCAGTACTTC	CASSNGGASGGQETQYF	TRBD2	-	TRBV5-1	TRBJ2-5
TGTGCCAGCAGCCACGGACAGCTCGCAGATACGCAGTATTTT	CASSHGQLADTQYF	-	-	TRBV7-9	TRBJ2-3
TGCGCCAGCAGCTCTGACCCTAGCGGGGGGGCCATTTACAATGAGCAGTTCTTC	CASSSDPSGGAIYNEQFF	TRBD2	-	TRBV5-1	TRBJ2-1
TGCAGTGCCCTACCCAGGCAGGCCCAATTCTACGAGCAGTACTTC	CSALPRQAQFYEQYF	-	few	TRBV20-1	TRBJ2-7
TGTGCCAGCAGTTTAATGGGGGCAGGGTTGACCGACATTCAGTACTTC	CASSLMGAGLTDIQYF	-	few	TRBV27	TRBJ2-4
TGCAGTGCGGTGCAAGGGGCTCGAATCCTTAACTATGGCTACACCTTC	CSAVQGARILNYGYTF	-	-	TRBV20-1	TRBJ1-2
TGTGCCAGCAGCGACAGGGCAACTAATGAAAAACTGTTTTTT	CASSDRATNEKLFF	TRBD1	-	TRBV6-5	TRBJ1-4
TGCAGTGCTAGGGAAGCAAATCGGAATTCACCCCTCCACTTT	CSAREANRNSPLHF	-	few	TRBV20-1	TRBJ1-6
TGCGCCAGCAGCCAAGGCGTACTTTTGGAGACCCAGTACTTC	CASSQGVLLETQYF	-	few	TRBV4-1	TRBJ2-5
TGCAGTGCTAGATCCATTAAGAACACTGAAGCTTTCTTT	CSARSIKNTEAFF	-	-	TRBV20-1	TRBJ1-1
TGCGCCAGCAGCCCAGGATCGTCCTGGGGGCCGAAAAACATTCAGTACTTC	CASSPGSSWGPKNIQYF	-	few	TRBV4-1	TRBJ2-4
TGTGCCAGCAGTAACCCGGGACTAGGCTACGAGCAGTACTTC	CASSNPGLGYEQYF	TRBD2	few	TRBV28	TRBJ2-7
TGCGCCAGCAGCTTACAAGGGGGGGCATCCTACGAGCAGTACTTC	CASSLQGGASYEQYF	-	-	TRBV5-1	TRBJ2-7
TGTGCCAGCAGTTCGGGGACAGGGGGTTTTGAGCAGTTCTTC	CASSSGTGGFEQFF	TRBD1	-	TRBV6-1	TRBJ2-1
TGTGCCAGCACCCTACAGGGCATGGGTCAGCCCCAGCATTTT	CASTLQGMGQPQHF	-	-	TRBV12-3/TRBV12-4	TRBJ1-5
TGTGCCAGCACTGACAGGGGGCCGAGAGGTGGATCACCCCTCCACTTT	CASTDRGPRGGSPLHF	TRBD1	-	TRBV2	TRBJ1-6
TGCAGCGTTAGGGGGATGGGCAGCACTGAAGCTTTCTTT	CSVRGMGSTEAFF	-	-	TRBV29-1	TRBJ1-1
TGCGCCAGCAGCCCGGGGGCAGGGGCTGGCTACACCTTC	CASSPGAGAGYTF	-	-	TRBV5-1	TRBJ1-2
TGTGCCAGCAGCTTGCCCCCGACAGGGGCTTATGGCTACACCTTC	CASSLPPTGAYGYTF	TRBD1	once	TRBV7-2	TRBJ1-2
TGCGCCAGCAGCACGACAGGGGTTTCGGGAGAGACCCAGTACTTC	CASSTTGVSGETQYF	TRBD1	few	TRBV5-1	TRBJ2-5
TGTGCCAGTAGTATGGGATCCGGACAGATCAATGAAAAACTGTTTTTT	CASSMGSGQINEKLFF	-	once	TRBV19	TRBJ1-4
TGTGCCAGCAGCCGGGCCGGGGGACCCCAGTACTTC	CASSRAGGPQYF	-	few	TRBV7-2	TRBJ2-7
TGTGCCATCAGGGCAGGCGACAATCAGCCCCAGCATTTT	CAIRAGDNQPQHF	-	-	TRBV10-3	TRBJ1-5
TGCGCCAGCGCACTTACGGCTTCTGGGGCCAACGTCCTGACTTTC	CASALTASGANVLTF	-	-	TRBV5-1	TRBJ2-6
TGTGCCAGCAGCCAACTCGGGACGGAGACCCAGTACTTC	CASSQLGTETQYF	-	few	TRBV3-1	TRBJ2-5
TGTGCCAGCAGCCTCTCCGAGATCTACGAGCAGTACTTC	CASSLSEIYEQYF	-	few	TRBV5-6	TRBJ2-7
TGTGCCAGCCTACTGGAAGTCACAGATACGCAGTATTTT	CASLLEVTDTQYF	-	-	TRBV2	TRBJ2-3
TGTGCCAGCAGCCAGGGGACCAGCAAGTACTTC	CASSQGTSKYF	-	-	TRBV14	TRBJ2-7